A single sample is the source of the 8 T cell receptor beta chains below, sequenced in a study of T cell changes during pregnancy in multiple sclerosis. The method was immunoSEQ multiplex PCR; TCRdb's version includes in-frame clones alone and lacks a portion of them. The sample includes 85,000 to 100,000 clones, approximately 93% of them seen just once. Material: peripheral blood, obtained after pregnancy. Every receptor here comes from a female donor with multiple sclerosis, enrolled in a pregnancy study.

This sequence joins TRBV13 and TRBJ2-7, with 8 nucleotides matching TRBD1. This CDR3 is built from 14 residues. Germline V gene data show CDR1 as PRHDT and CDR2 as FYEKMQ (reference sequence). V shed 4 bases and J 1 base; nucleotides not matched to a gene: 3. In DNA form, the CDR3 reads TGTGCCAGCAGCTCCCGGGACAGGTCCTACGAGCAGTACTTC. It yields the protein CASSSRDRSYEQYF.

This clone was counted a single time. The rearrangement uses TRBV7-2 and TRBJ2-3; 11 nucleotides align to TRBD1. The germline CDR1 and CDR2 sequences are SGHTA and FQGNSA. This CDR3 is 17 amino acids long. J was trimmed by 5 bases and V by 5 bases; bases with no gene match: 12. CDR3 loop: CASSLQDRGREIDTQYF. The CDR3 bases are TGTGCCAGCAGCCTTCAGGACAGGGGGCGAGAAATAGATACGCAGTATTTT.

CDR3 in amino acids: CASSLPGTDTQYF. CDR3 in DNA: TGTGCCAGCAGCCTCCCCGGCACAGATACGCAGTATTTT. The V call is TRBV6-5, the J call TRBJ2-3, with D unclear. Germline V gives CDR1 MNHEY, CDR2 SVGAGI. The CDR3 totals 13 residues. Trimming left V 6 bases short and J 1 base short, with 8 bases between.

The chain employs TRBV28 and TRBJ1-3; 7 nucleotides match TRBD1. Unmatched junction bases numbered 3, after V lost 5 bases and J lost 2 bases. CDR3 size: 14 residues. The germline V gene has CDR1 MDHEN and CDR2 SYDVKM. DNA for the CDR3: TGTGCCAGCAGTCCAGGGGGTACTGGAAACACCATATATTTT. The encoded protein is CASSPGGTGNTIYF. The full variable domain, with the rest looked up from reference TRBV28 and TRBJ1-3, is DVKVTQSSRYLVKRTGEKVFLECVQDMDHENMFWYRQDPGLGLRLIYFSYDVKMKEKGDIPEGYSVSREKKERFSLILESASTNQTSMYLCASSPGGTGNTIYFGEGSWLTVV.

The CDR3 sequence is CASSLGLGDEQYF. CDR3 sequence (DNA): TGTGCCAGCAGCTTAGGACTTGGCGACGAGCAGTACTTC. The V gene is TRBV11-2, the J gene TRBJ2-7; D not resolved. Germline V gives CDR1 SGHAT, CDR2 FQNNGV. CDR3 size: 13 residues. Trimming cost V 1 base and J 5 bases, with 9 bases left between them.

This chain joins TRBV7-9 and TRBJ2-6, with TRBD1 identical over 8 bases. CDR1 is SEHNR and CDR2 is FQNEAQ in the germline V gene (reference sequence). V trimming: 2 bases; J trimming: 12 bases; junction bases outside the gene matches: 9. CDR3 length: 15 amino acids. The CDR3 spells CASSLRGTGLGVLTF. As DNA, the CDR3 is TGTGCCAGCAGCTTAAGGGGGACAGGTCTCGGCGTCCTGACTTTC.

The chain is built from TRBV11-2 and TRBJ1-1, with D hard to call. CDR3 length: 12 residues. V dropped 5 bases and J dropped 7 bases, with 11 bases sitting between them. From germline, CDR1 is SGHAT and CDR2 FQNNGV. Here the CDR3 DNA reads TGTGCCAGCAGCCCTCAGCGGGGTGAAGCTTTCTTT. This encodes CASSPQRGEAFF.

The CDR3 region is CASSLPGQVVGEQYF. DNA for the CDR3: TGCGCCAGCAGCTTACCGGGACAGGTGGTAGGGGAGCAGTACTTC. The rearrangement links TRBV5-1 to TRBJ2-7; 8 bases agree with TRBD1. In germline, CDR1 is SGHRS, CDR2 YFSETQ. Trimming at V came to 2 bases and at J to 7 bases, leaving 11 bases not matched to a gene. CDR3 length: 15 amino acids. Full variable domain (outside the CDR3, taken from reference TRBV5-1 and TRBJ2-7): KAGVTQTPRYLIKTRGQQVTLSCSPISGHRSVSWYQQTPGQGLQFLFEYFSETQRNKGNFPGRFSGRQFSNSRSEMNVSTLELGDSALYLCASSLPGQVVGEQYFGPGTRLTVT.